This T cell receptor beta chain was profiled in a study of shared clonotypes between healthy human individuals. Looking at the study overall: The cohort had two women and three men, ages 18 to 49.

Replicate PCRs run on unsorted PBMC used approximately 300 ng DNA, which was tens of thousands of T cell genomes. Unsorted PBMCs provided DNA that was sequenced on ten immunoSEQ deep assay plates. Only in-frame clones appear in the TCRdb table, and some are missing; sequencing was by immunoSEQ multiplex PCR. The table has hundreds of thousands of clones, around three quarters seen once. This CDR3 is 16 amino acids long. Germline values: CDR1 SGHVS, CDR2 FNYEAQ. The ends were cut back, 5 bases at V and 3 bases at J, with 16 bases in the middle. The rearrangement uses TRBV7-6 and TRBJ2-2; D uncertain. The TCR comes from a woman in her 40s in good health. Some clones in this sample may be carry-over from other donors' samples. Sequenced input: PBMCs. CDR3 nucleotide sequence: TGTGCCAGCAGCCCCCAAGATCCGCAGTACACCGGGGAGCTGTTTTTT. Amino acids: CASSPQDPQYTGELFF. The variable domain in full, with the rest retrieved from reference TRBV7-6 and TRBJ2-2, is GAGVSQSPRYKVTKRGQDVALRCDPISGHVSLYWYRQALGQGPEFLTYFNYEAQQDKSGLPNDRFSAERPEGSISTLTIQRTEQRDSAMYRCASSPQDPQYTGELFFGEGSRLTVL.